This passage covers 8 T cell receptor beta chains from one sample sequenced in a study of shared clonotypes between healthy human individuals. Repertoires were generated with immunoSEQ multiplex PCR, while TCRdb's copy carries only in-frame clones and drops some. The sample lists 2,500,000 or so clones; 90% to 95% were seen once. Input material: naive CD4+ T cells from PBMCs. Documented subset: CD45RA+ positively selected. The receptors stem from a man aged 18-30 years in good health. Some clones in this sample may be carry-over from other donors' samples.

The chain employs TRBV27 and TRBJ2-3; the match to TRBD2 covers 8 bases. V gave up 5 bases and J gave up 6 bases; unmatched junction bases: 10. CDR1 is MNHEY and CDR2 is SMNVEV in the germline V gene (reference sequence). CDR3 length: 15 amino acids. DNA of the CDR3: TGTGCCAGCAGTCCGGTGGGACTAGGAGTGGATACGCAGTATTTT. Amino acids: CASSPVGLGVDTQYF.

The V call is TRBV7-2, the J call TRBJ1-2, with TRBD1 matching over 9 bases. Germline values: CDR1 SGHTA, CDR2 FQGNSA. The V and J ends lost 2 bases and 8 bases, in that order; junction bases with no gene match: 12. The CDR3 covers 16 residues. CDR3 nucleotides: TGTGCCAGCAGCTTAACAGGGGGCCAGGCCCAGCAGGGCTACACCTTC. Protein sequence: CASSLTGGQAQQGYTF.

The sample holds one count of this clone. This chain connects TRBV25-1 to TRBJ2-5; 9 nucleotides line up with TRBD1. With V trimmed by 4 bases and J by 4 bases, 10 bases remained unmatched. In germline, CDR1 is MGHDK, CDR2 SYGVNS. The CDR3 contains 16 residues. The CDR3, as DNA: TGTGCCAGCAGTGTCCGGACAGGGGTCGTCGGAGAGACCCAGTACTTC. This translates into CASSVRTGVVGETQYF.

About this clone: The identical CDR3 is also encoded by other nucleotide sequences in the sample. This rearrangement joins TRBV11-2 to TRBJ1-5; D not resolved. Germline V gene data show CDR1 as SGHAT and CDR2 as FQNNGV. The V gene lost 1 base and the J gene lost 1 base, with 2 bases spanning the gap. There are 13 residues in the CDR3. The CDR3 region is CASSLGSNQPQHF. CDR3 nucleotide sequence: TGTGCCAGCAGCTTAGGCAGCAATCAGCCCCAGCATTTT.

The V gene is TRBV5-1, the J gene TRBJ2-1; possible D gene TRBD2, 5 bases. V was clipped by 0 bases and J by 0 bases, with 10 bases between them. The CDR3 contains 16 residues. CDR1 SGHRS and CDR2 YFSETQ come from the germline V gene. CDR3 residues: CASSLAGFGSYNEQFF. The CDR3 region has the DNA TGCGCCAGCAGCTTGGCGGGATTCGGCTCCTACAATGAGCAGTTCTTC.

The chain couples TRBV6-1 to TRBJ2-7, with D hard to call. CDR3 length equals 11 residues. CDR1 MNHNS and CDR2 SASEGT come from the germline V gene. Trimming removed 8 bases at V and 7 bases at J, with 12 bases between. CDR3 residues: CASGHKEEQYF. In nucleotides, the CDR3 is TGTGCCAGCGGCCATAAGGAAGAGCAGTACTTC.

The rearrangement uses TRBV5-1 and TRBJ2-3; D is perhaps TRBD2 (6 bases). The length of the CDR3 is 14 residues. Germline CDR1 and CDR2: SGHRS and YFSETQ. Trimming pared 6 bases from V and 0 bases from J, leaving 11 bases between. CDR3 nucleotides: TGCGCCAGCATAGCGGCTTCTAGCACAGATACGCAGTATTTT. This sequence encodes CASIAASSTDTQYF.

J is TRBJ2-1 and V is TRBV4-1, with D perhaps assigned TRBD1 or TRBD2 (5 bases each). The CDR3 runs 13 residues. V dropped 0 bases and J dropped 15 bases, with 15 bases sitting between them. In germline, CDR1 is MGHRA, CDR2 YSYEKL. The CDR3 nucleotides are TGCGCCAGCAGCCAAGATCCCGGGGCTAGCCTGTTCTTC. The encoded protein is CASSQDPGASLFF.